The clone carrying this TCR beta chain turned up a few times. As yet, its antigen is unknown. This entry belongs to a study of blood T cells in healthy people across ages. Whole-study findings and limits: CMV infection status of these donors was not known.

A second PCR, run for roughly 7 to 12 cycles, used a sample-barcoded 5' primer plus a J-beta primer mix. Each CDR3 protein gets one entry after TCRdb re-called the 5' RACE reads with MiXCR. Of some 1.4 million distinct CDR3 sequences detected, around 39% appear once; the ten largest clones hold 7.9%. The authors drew 7.5 to 10 milliliters of peripheral blood from each donor. Each sample had at least 6 million PBMCs isolated. RNA extraction gave at least 5 micrograms of total RNA per sample. The germline V and J ends were trimmed by 7 bases and 3 bases, with 7 bases remaining between them. The CDR3 consists of 11 residues. The germline gives CDR1 SNHLY, CDR2 FYNNEI.

The sequencing sample was made of blood. The gene calls are TRBV2 and TRBJ2-7; D is unclear. The clonotype was recovered from a woman between 18 and 29 years old in good health. The CDR3 reads CASNRLYEQYF. DNA for the CDR3: TGTGCCAGCAACCGGCTCTACGAGCAGTACTTC.